A single sample gave rise to the 12 T cell receptor beta chains below, sequenced in a study of CD4 T cells in relation to SARS-CoV-2 and coronaviruses (dated by TCRdb to the early 2020s). The library came from the immunoSEQ multiplex PCR assay. TCRdb obtained this table from immuneACCESS and retained in-frame rearrangements with V and J assigned. These tables miss some clones; where compared with another copy, unresolved V genes account for less than half of the shortfall, and the remainder is unexplained. A total of roughly 20,000 clones appear in this sample, around 66% of them only once. The ten most abundant clones make up approximately 11% of the sample. CD4+ T cells from unexposed donors were collected before the COVID-19 pandemic (2011-2018). After approximately 11 days of culture, CD4+ T cells were isolated with the EasySep CD4+ T cell isolation kit. What these receptors recognize is not known.

The sample comprised CD4+ T cells from PBMCs, cultured in vitro. Receptors were obtained from a human donor in good health.

This clone occurred once. The V gene is TRBV2, the J gene TRBJ2-7, with 7 bases lining up with TRBD1. J was trimmed by 3 bases and V by 3 bases; bases with no gene match: 8. Germline V gives CDR1 SNHLY, CDR2 FYNNEI. The CDR3 is 15 amino acids. This chain's CDR3 is CASSDRGMVIYEQYF. CDR3 in DNA: TGTGCCAGCAGTGACAGGGGGATGGTTATCTACGAGCAGTACTTC.

The CDR3 loop is CASRRWGLAGEEQYF. The CDR3 bases are TGTGCCAGCAGACGATGGGGCCTAGCAGGGGAGGAGCAGTACTTC. The V gene is TRBV5-6, the J gene TRBJ2-7, with a weak D call TRBD1 (6 bases). The CDR3 length is 15 residues. Trimming shortened V by 5 bases and J by 7 bases, and 22 bases separated the two germline ends. CDR1 is SGHDT, CDR2 YYEEEE, per germline.

The gene calls are TRBV30 and TRBJ2-3, with TRBD2 identical over 7 bases. Looked up from germline, CDR1 is GTSNPN and CDR2 is SVGIG (reference sequence). The CDR3 length is 14 residues. J gave up 5 bases and V 0 bases, and 5 bases lay outside the gene matches. In DNA, the CDR3 is TGTGCCTGGAGTGTATATTTAGCGGGAGATACGCAGTATTTT. Protein sequence: CAWSVYLAGDTQYF.

The chain couples TRBV5-6 to TRBJ2-2; D is unclear. V gave up 0 bases and J gave up 4 bases, with 19 bases separating them. The CDR3 totals 18 residues. Germline V lookup: CDR1 SGHDT, CDR2 YYEEEE. The DNA for the CDR3 is TGTGCCAGCAGCTTGGTAGGGTATACGGGTCCCTTCACCGGGGAGCTGTTTTTT. This gives the protein CASSLVGYTGPFTGELFF.

The rearrangement uses TRBV7-8 and TRBJ1-1; D uncertain. The germline CDR1 and CDR2 sequences are SGHVS and FQNEAQ. V shed 0 bases and J shed 4 bases, with 9 bases lying between them. The CDR3 totals 14 residues. CDR3 in DNA: TGTGCCAGCAGCTTAGCCGGGGTGGGCACTGAAGCTTTCTTT. Protein: CASSLAGVGTEAFF.

This CDR3 reads CASSPLGAYNEQFF. In DNA form, the CDR3 reads TGTGCCTCCTCCCCCTTAGGGGCCTACAATGAGCAGTTCTTC. The chain recombines TRBV30 with TRBJ2-1; tentatively, D is TRBD1 (5 bases). Trimming took 7 bases from V and 2 from J, leaving 15 bases between them. CDR1 and CDR2 from the germline V gene are GTSNPN and SVGIG (reference sequence). This CDR3 has 14 residues.

The chain employs TRBV5-1 and TRBJ1-6; D is uncertain. The CDR3 length is 14 residues. Trimming shortened V by 4 bases and J by 9 bases, and 14 bases separated the two germline ends. Germline V gives CDR1 SGHRS, CDR2 YFSETQ. In nucleotides, the CDR3 is TGCGCCAGCAGCATGACGGGAACATCTTCACCCCTCCACTTT. Translated, it gives CASSMTGTSSPLHF.

The chain is built from TRBV4-3 and TRBJ2-5; D remains ambiguous. V lost 11 bases and J 2 bases, leaving 9 bases between the germline ends. Germline V gives CDR1 LGHNA, CDR2 YSLEER. This CDR3 has 11 residues. CDR3 DNA: TGCGCCCCGGACGGGCAAGAGACCCAGTACTTC. This gives the protein CAPDGQETQYF.

V is TRBV19 and J is TRBJ1-5; 7 nucleotides line up with TRBD1. Germline V gene sequence: CDR1 LNHDA, CDR2 SQIVND (reference sequence). CDR3 size: 15 residues. V lost 5 bases to trimming and J lost 4 bases; unmatched junction nucleotides: 8. CDR3 sequence: CASSPLGQPNQPQHF. DNA for the CDR3: TGTGCCAGTAGTCCCCTGGGACAGCCAAATCAGCCCCAGCATTTT.

In regard to this clone: The junction does not match germline at one end; this may be a read error. The chain links TRBV2 to TRBJ1-3; no reliable D call. The CDR3 covers 14 residues. Germline CDR1 reads SNHLY; CDR2 reads FYNNEI. Here the CDR3 reads CVSSLDWAGNTIYF. CDR3 in DNA: TGTGTCAGCAGTCTTGACTGGGCCGGAAACACCATATATTTT.

The V and J genes are TRBV7-9 and TRBJ2-2; possible D gene TRBD2, 5 bases. The CDR3 runs to 11 residues. Germline V gene data show CDR1 as SEHNR and CDR2 as FQNEAQ (reference sequence). V lost 9 bases and J lost 7, with 9 bases in between. The CDR3 DNA follows: TGTGCCAGGGGAGCAGGCGGGGAGCTGTTTTTT. As protein: CARGAGGELFF.

The chain recombines TRBV6-2 or TRBV6-3 with TRBJ1-5; a possible D gene is TRBD1 (5 bases). The V end lost 4 bases, the J end lost 5 bases, and 12 bases lay between the germline ends. This CDR3 region has 14 residues. In germline, CDR1 is MNHEY, CDR2 SVGEGT. The CDR3 DNA reads TGTGCCAGCAGTTCCCGACAGTTGGATCAGCCCCAGCATTTT. This translates into CASSSRQLDQPQHF.